This TCR beta chain was identified during a study of T-cell reconstitution after alpha-beta-depleted transplantation in children. Germline values: CDR1 SEHNR, CDR2 FQNEAQ (reference sequence). V lost 6 bases, J lost 4 bases, and 9 bases lay in between. The CDR3 runs 12 residues. This clonotype was recorded at least ten times. Antigen specificity is unknown. Study results and limitations: After one year, T-cell counts and TCRbeta diversity mostly came from new T cells.

It was with unique molecular identifiers that the TCRbeta library was prepared. TCRdb reprocessed the PCR reads with MiXCR, giving one entry per CDR3 protein. The table has around 270,000 distinct CDR3 sequences, roughly 7.8% seen once. The V call is TRBV7-9, the J call TRBJ1-1, with a tentative D call TRBD1 (5 bases). The source was peripheral blood, collected 360 days after TCRalphabeta/CD19-depleted stem cell transplant. This TCR derives from a female patient between 2 and 15 years old who had a stem cell transplant for Fanconi anemia, so the T cells may come from the graft donor. The DNA of the CDR3 is TGTGCCAGCAGGCCAGGGACCACTGAAGCTTTCTTT. It yields the protein CASRPGTTEAFF. Combining the CDR3 with reference TRBV7-9 and TRBJ1-1 gives the whole variable domain DTGVSQNPRHKITKRGQNVTFRCDPISEHNRLYWYRQTLGQGPEFLTYFQNEAQLEKSRLLSDRFSAERPKGSFSTLEIQRTEQGDSAMYLCASRPGTTEAFFGQGTRLTVV.